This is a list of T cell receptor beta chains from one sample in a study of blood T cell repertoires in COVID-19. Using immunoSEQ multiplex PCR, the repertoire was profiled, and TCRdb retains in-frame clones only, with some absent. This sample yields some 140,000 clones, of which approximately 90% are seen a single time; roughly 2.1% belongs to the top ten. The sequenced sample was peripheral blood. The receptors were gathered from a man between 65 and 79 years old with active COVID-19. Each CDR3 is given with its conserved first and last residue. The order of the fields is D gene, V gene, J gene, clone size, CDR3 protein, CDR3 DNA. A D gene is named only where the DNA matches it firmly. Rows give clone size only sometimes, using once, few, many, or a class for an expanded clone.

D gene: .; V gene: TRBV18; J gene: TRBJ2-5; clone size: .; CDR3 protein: CASSPGLRETQYF; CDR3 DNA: TGTGCCAGCTCACCAGGTCTGCGGGAGACCCAGTACTTC
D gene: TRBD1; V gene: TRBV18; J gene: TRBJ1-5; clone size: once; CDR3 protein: CASSPGTGGLLRQPQHF; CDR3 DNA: TGTGCCAGCTCACCGGGAACAGGGGGCCTTTTAAGACAGCCCCAGCATTTT
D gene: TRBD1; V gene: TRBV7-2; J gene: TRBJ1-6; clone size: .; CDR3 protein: CASSPGTVNSPLHF; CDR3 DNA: TGTGCCAGCAGCCCCGGGACAGTTAATTCACCCCTCCACTTT
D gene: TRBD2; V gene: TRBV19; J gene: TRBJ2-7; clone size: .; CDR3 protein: CASSMTAGAPYEQYF; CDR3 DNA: TGTGCCAGTAGTATGACGGCGGGAGCCCCCTACGAGCAGTACTTC
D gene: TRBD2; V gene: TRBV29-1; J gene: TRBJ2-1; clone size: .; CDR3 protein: CSVEGSGRHEQFF; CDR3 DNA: TGCAGCGTTGAGGGTAGCGGGAGGCATGAGCAGTTCTTC
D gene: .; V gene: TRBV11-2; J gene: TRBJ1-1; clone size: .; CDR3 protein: CASSLGQRGLGIDTEAFF; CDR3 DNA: TGTGCCAGCAGCTTGGGACAAAGGGGTCTCGGAATAGACACTGAAGCTTTCTTT
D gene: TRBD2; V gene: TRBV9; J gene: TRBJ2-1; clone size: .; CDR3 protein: CASSVVGTSYNEQFF; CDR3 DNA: TGTGCCAGCAGCGTAGTGGGGACTAGTTACAATGAGCAGTTCTTC
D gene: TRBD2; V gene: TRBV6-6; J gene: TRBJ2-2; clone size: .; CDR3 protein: CASIRGVGLDGGELFF; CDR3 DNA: TGTGCCAGCATCCGGGGGGTAGGGCTAGATGGCGGGGAGCTGTTTTTT
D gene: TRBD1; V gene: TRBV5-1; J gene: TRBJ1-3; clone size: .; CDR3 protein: CASSGQGGTGNTIYF; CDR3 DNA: TGCGCCAGCAGCGGACAGGGAGGCACTGGAAACACCATATATTTT
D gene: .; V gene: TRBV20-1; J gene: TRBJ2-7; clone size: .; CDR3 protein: CSASDRRPPYEQYF; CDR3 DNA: TGCAGTGCGAGTGACAGGCGCCCCCCCTACGAGCAGTACTTC
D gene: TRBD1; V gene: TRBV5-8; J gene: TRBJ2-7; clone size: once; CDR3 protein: CASSFLPGQGAWEQYF; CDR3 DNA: TGTGCCAGCAGCTTCTTACCGGGACAGGGGGCTTGGGAGCAGTACTTC
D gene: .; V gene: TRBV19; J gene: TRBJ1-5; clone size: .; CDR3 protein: CASRGAGANQPQHF; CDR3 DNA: TGTGCCAGTAGAGGGGCAGGCGCTAATCAGCCCCAGCATTTT
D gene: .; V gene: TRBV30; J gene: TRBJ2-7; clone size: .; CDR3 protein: CAWSVRYEQYF; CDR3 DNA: TGTGCCTGGAGTGTACGGTACGAGCAGTACTTC
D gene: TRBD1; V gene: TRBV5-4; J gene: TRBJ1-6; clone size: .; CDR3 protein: CASSPLQGAGSPLHF; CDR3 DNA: TGTGCCAGCAGCCCATTGCAGGGGGCAGGTTCACCCCTCCACTTT
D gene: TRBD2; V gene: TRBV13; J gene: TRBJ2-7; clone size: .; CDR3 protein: CASSLHPSGGEQYF; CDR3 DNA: TGTGCCAGCAGCCTCCACCCTTCGGGGGGGGAGCAGTACTTC
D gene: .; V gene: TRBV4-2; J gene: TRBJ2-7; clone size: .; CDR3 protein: CASSQDLVGIAYEQYF; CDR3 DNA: TGTGCCAGCAGCCAAGATCTCGTCGGGATAGCCTACGAGCAGTACTTC
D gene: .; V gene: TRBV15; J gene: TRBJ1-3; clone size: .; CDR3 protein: CATSREAGGSGNTIYF; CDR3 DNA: TGTGCCACCAGCAGAGAGGCGGGAGGCTCTGGAAACACCATATATTTT
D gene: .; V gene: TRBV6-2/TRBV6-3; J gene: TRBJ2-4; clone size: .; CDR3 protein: CASSEGGGTTGENIQYF; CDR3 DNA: TGTGCCAGCAGCGAGGGGGGAGGGACCACGGGAGAAAACATTCAGTACTTC
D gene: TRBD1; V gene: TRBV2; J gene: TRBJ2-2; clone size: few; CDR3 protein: CASSWTGNTGELFF; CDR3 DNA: TGTGCCAGCAGTTGGACAGGAAACACCGGGGAGCTGTTTTTT
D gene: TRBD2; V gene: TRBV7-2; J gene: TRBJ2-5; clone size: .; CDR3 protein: CASSWLAGVQTQYF; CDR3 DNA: TGTGCCAGCAGCTGGCTAGCGGGGGTCCAGACCCAGTACTTC
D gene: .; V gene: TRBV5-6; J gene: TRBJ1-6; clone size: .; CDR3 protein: CASSFFGPGDSPLHF; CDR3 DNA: TGTGCCAGCAGCTTCTTTGGCCCGGGGGATTCACCCCTCCACTTT
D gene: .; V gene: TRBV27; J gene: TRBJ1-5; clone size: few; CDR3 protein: CASSPIGGSYQPQHF; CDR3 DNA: TGTGCCAGCAGTCCTATCGGGGGTTCCTATCAGCCCCAGCATTTT
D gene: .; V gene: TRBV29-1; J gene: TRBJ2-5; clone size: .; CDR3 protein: CSVEFGRGVETQYF; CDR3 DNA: TGCAGCGTTGAATTCGGCAGGGGGGTTGAGACCCAGTACTTC
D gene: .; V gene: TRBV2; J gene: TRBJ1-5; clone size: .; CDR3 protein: CASTQGGQPQHF; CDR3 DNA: TGTGCCAGCACCCAGGGCGGCCAGCCCCAGCATTTT
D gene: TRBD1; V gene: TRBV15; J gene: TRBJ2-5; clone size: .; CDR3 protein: CATSLRQGVGLGTQYF; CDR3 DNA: TGTGCCACCAGCCTTAGACAGGGGGTCGGTCTAGGGACCCAGTACTTC
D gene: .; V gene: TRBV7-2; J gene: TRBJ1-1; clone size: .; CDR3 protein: CASSLVVEGTEAFF; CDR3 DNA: TGTGCCAGCAGCTTAGTGGTGGAGGGCACTGAAGCTTTCTTT